These 24 T cell receptor beta chains originate from one sample sequenced in a study of T cell responses to AZD1222 COVID-19 vaccine. Profiled with immunoSEQ multiplex PCR; TCRdb holds only in-frame clones, not every one. The profile shows 90,000 to 150,000 clones, approximately 90% of them singletons. The source was peripheral blood, collected on day 0 of AZD1222 vaccination. The origin of the receptors is an adult in good health.

The chain has TRBV4-1 and TRBJ1-2, with a possible D match to TRBD1 (6 bases). V lost 4 bases to trimming and J lost 0 bases, with 12 bases between them. Looked up from germline, CDR1 is MGHRA and CDR2 is YSYEKL. The CDR3 loop spans 15 amino acids. In DNA, the CDR3 is TGCGCCAGCAGCCCTGTACGACAGGCTAACTATGGCTACACCTTC. Translated: CASSPVRQANYGYTF.

V is TRBV7-3 and J is TRBJ2-1; no clear D gene. This CDR3 has 13 residues. Trimming took 0 bases from V and 2 from J, leaving 2 bases between them. Germline V lookup: CDR1 SGHTA, CDR2 FQGTGA. CDR3 in DNA: TGTGCCAGCAGCTTAACGGCCTACAATGAGCAGTTCTTC. It yields the protein CASSLTAYNEQFF.

This sequence joins TRBV3-1 (or the pseudogene TRBV3-2) and TRBJ1-1, with TRBD1 matching over 7 bases. In germline, CDR1 is LGHDT, CDR2 YNNKEL (reference sequence). V lost 4 bases and J lost 2; bases outside the gene matches: 4. The CDR3 has 14 residues. CDR3 sequence reads: CASSPWTGNTEAFF. The CDR3 DNA sequence: TGTGCCAGCAGCCCTTGGACAGGCAACACTGAAGCTTTCTTT.

This clone was picked up a small number of times. V usage is TRBV6-5 and J usage is TRBJ1-5, with D tentatively TRBD1 (5 bases). Germline CDR1 reads MNHEY; CDR2 reads SVGAGI. The CDR3 is 13 residues long. V dropped 6 bases and J dropped 1 base, with 7 bases sitting between them. This CDR3 is CASRRQSNQPQHF. The CDR3 nucleotides read TGTGCCAGCAGACGACAGAGCAATCAGCCCCAGCATTTT.

The J gene is TRBJ1-2, the V gene TRBV4-2; the D is unclear. The V gene lost 4 bases and the J gene lost 8 bases, with 17 bases spanning the gap. Germline V gene data show CDR1 as LGHNA and CDR2 as YNFKEQ. This CDR3 comprises 14 residues. The CDR3 reads CASSPGPSEWGYTF. In DNA form, the CDR3 reads TGTGCCAGCAGCCCTGGGCCGTCTGAGTGGGGCTACACCTTC.

V is TRBV7-9 and J is TRBJ2-5, with 8 bases matching TRBD2. Germline lookup yields CDR1 SEHNR and CDR2 FQNEAQ (reference sequence). V lost 3 bases, J lost 3 bases, and 12 bases stayed unmatched. The CDR3 sequence is 17 residues long. CDR3 amino acids: CASSFFGGGLNKETQYF. The CDR3 DNA follows: TGTGCCAGCAGCTTTTTCGGCGGGGGGCTTAACAAAGAGACCCAGTACTTC.

This clone was counted a few times. The chain couples TRBV5-1 to TRBJ1-4; maybe TRBD1 (5 bases). The V gene's germline CDR1 is SGHRS and CDR2 YFSETQ. V was clipped by 0 bases and J by 8 bases, with 14 bases between them. CDR3 length: 15 residues. CDR3 protein: CASSLAGGFGEKLFF. For the CDR3, the DNA is TGCGCCAGCAGCTTGGCCGGGGGATTCGGGGAAAAACTGTTTTTT.

The gene calls are TRBV27 and TRBJ1-1; 7 bases fit TRBD1. Germline CDR1 MNHEY, CDR2 SMNVEV (reference sequence). The CDR3 is 15 amino acids. After removal of 7 bases from V and 4 bases from J, the junction contained 12 bases not matched to a gene. The CDR3 coding sequence is TGTGCCAGCACCCTCATGGGGCAGGGGGGCACTGAAGCTTTCTTT. It specifies CASTLMGQGGTEAFF.

The table lists this clone with a count of one. The rearrangement links TRBV11-2 to TRBJ2-7; D remains ambiguous. This CDR3 has 14 residues. Trimming took off 4 bases at V and 2 bases at J, with 12 bases between the two ends. The V gene's germline CDR1 is SGHAT and CDR2 FQNNGV. As DNA, the CDR3 is TGTGCCAGCAGCTCTGACCCAGCCACCTACGAGCAGTACTTC. It encodes CASSSDPATYEQYF.

The chain uses TRBV9 and TRBJ1-6; D is ambiguous. With 2 bases removed from V and 8 bases from J, the gap between germline ends came to 5 bases. Germline V gene lookup returns CDR1 SGDLS and CDR2 YYNGEE. CDR3 size: 12 residues. CDR3 nucleotides: TGTGCCAGCAGCGTGGGTTATTCACCCCTCCACTTT. It yields the protein CASSVGYSPLHF. Full variable domain (missing parts from reference TRBV9 and TRBJ1-6): DSGVTQTPKHLITATGQRVTLRCSPRSGDLSVYWYQQSLDQGLQFLIQYYNGEERAKGNILERFSAQQFPDLHSELNLSSLELGDSALYFCASSVGYSPLHFGNGTRLTVT.

The gene calls are TRBV6-5 and TRBJ2-7; D unresolved. The CDR3 contains 12 residues. CDR1 and CDR2 from the germline V gene are MNHEY and SVGAGI. V lost 8 bases and J lost 7, with 15 bases in between. The CDR3: CASGGSVGEQYF. The DNA for the CDR3 is TGTGCCAGCGGCGGCTCCGTGGGGGAGCAGTACTTC.

The genes are TRBV18 and TRBJ1-2; D is perhaps TRBD1 (6 bases). Trimming took 6 bases from V and 4 from J, leaving 15 bases between them. Germline CDR1 KGHSH, CDR2 LQKENI. The CDR3 has 14 residues. Here the CDR3 DNA reads TGTGCCAGCTCCCAAACCCGGGACATCTATGGCTACACCTTC. Its protein product is CASSQTRDIYGYTF.

The V call is TRBV5-5, the J call TRBJ2-1; D unclear. The CDR3 spans 13 residues. The V gene's germline CDR1 is SGHKS and CDR2 YYEKEE (reference sequence). V lost 4 bases and J lost 6, with 11 bases in between. CDR3 sequence (DNA): TGTGCCAGCAGCCAGTCGGTGGCCAATGAGCAGTTCTTC. Amino acid sequence: CASSQSVANEQFF.

A single count supports this clone. The J gene is TRBJ1-6, the V gene TRBV27; 11 nucleotides align to TRBD1. The trim removed 3 bases at V and 10 bases at J, leaving 5 bases unmatched. CDR1 is MNHEY, CDR2 SMNVEV, per germline (reference sequence). CDR3 length: 15 residues. The CDR3 is CASSFRDRGISPLHF. CDR3 DNA sequence: TGTGCCAGCAGTTTCCGGGACAGGGGGATCTCACCCCTCCACTTT.

The chain carries TRBV10-1 and TRBJ2-1; 11 bases fit TRBD2. The CDR3 is made up of 15 amino acids. The ends lost 5 bases at V and 6 bases at J; junction bases unmatched: 6. From germline, CDR1 is WNHNN and CDR2 SYGVQD (reference sequence). The chain's CDR3 is CASSPIAGGINEQFF. The CDR3 nucleotides are TGCGCCAGCAGTCCCATAGCGGGGGGGATCAATGAGCAGTTCTTC.

By sample share, this clone is medium-sized. This chain connects TRBV7-9 to TRBJ2-3; 8 positions match TRBD2. The germline gives CDR1 SEHNR, CDR2 FQNEAQ (reference sequence). Trimming at V came to 1 base and at J to 1 base, leaving 4 bases not matched to a gene. The CDR3 is 16 amino acids. The chain's CDR3 is CASSLGNSGGTDTQYF. The CDR3 DNA reads TGTGCCAGCAGCTTAGGGAATAGCGGGGGCACAGATACGCAGTATTTT.

This clone was detected only once. V is TRBV2 and J is TRBJ1-2; D not certain. Between the trimmed V and J ends, which lost 4 bases and 0 bases, there was a span of 9 bases. This CDR3 is 14 amino acids long. Germline V gives CDR1 SNHLY, CDR2 FYNNEI. DNA for the CDR3: TGTGCCAGCAGTGTAGGAGTTACTAACTATGGCTACACCTTC. Translating gives CASSVGVTNYGYTF.

The chain combines TRBV12-3 or TRBV12-4 with TRBJ1-5, with D uncertain. CDR3 length equals 12 residues. The germline V and J ends were trimmed by 4 bases and 7 bases, with 8 bases remaining between them. CDR3 residues: CASSSMGQPQHF. CDR3 nucleotide sequence: TGTGCCAGCAGTTCGATGGGACAGCCCCAGCATTTT.

The CDR3 here is CASSFGGETQYF. The DNA of the CDR3 is TGTGCCAGCAGTTTCGGGGGGGAGACCCAGTACTTC. J is TRBJ2-5 and V is TRBV27; 7 bases line up with TRBD2. The CDR3 has 12 amino acids. The germline V gene has CDR1 MNHEY and CDR2 SMNVEV (reference sequence). V dropped 3 bases and J dropped 5; count of bases not matched to a gene: 0.

This chain links TRBV6-5 with TRBJ1-1; maybe TRBD1 (5 bases). The CDR3 is 13 amino acids. CDR1 and CDR2 from the germline V gene are MNHEY and SVGAGI. Deletions cut 0 bases from V and 10 bases from J, with 12 bases between. The CDR3 bases are TGTGCCAGCAGTTACTCTCTCGGGGGGGGAGCTTTCTTT. Translating gives CASSYSLGGGAFF.

V is TRBV19 and J is TRBJ1-1; TRBD1 might be the D (5 bases). The germline V gene encodes CDR1 LNHDA and CDR2 SQIVND (reference sequence). CDR3 size: 14 residues. V was shortened by 7 bases and J by 0 bases, with 12 bases between the two germline ends. In DNA, the CDR3 is TGTGCCAGTACCGATGGGGGATTGAACACTGAAGCTTTCTTT. Amino acid sequence: CASTDGGLNTEAFF.

The rearrangement links TRBV27 to TRBJ1-6, with D unclear. CDR3 length: 14 residues. Germline CDR1 MNHEY, CDR2 SMNVEV (reference sequence). V lost 6 bases to trimming and J lost 6 bases, with 12 bases between them. CDR3 protein: CASSRQVFNSPLHF. The CDR3, as DNA: TGTGCCAGCAGCAGGCAGGTGTTTAATTCACCCCTCCACTTT.

This chain uses TRBV10-3 with TRBJ2-1, with 10 bases that match TRBD2. The CDR3 is 16 residues long. Trimming took 6 bases from V and 6 from J; bases not matched to a gene: 11. CDR1 and CDR2 from the germline V gene are ENHRY and SYGVKD. CDR3 DNA sequence: TGTGCCATCAGAAAGAGCGGGGGGGCTCTTCGCAATGAGCAGTTCTTC. Protein product: CAIRKSGGALRNEQFF.

In the case of this clone: At one of its ends the junction is not consistent with the germline gene, which may arise from a read error. The gene calls are TRBV7-9 and TRBJ1-2; D is uncertain. Germline assignment: CDR1 SEHNR and CDR2 FQNEAQ (reference sequence). The CDR3 runs 15 residues. CDR3 sequence: CASSGPKRFNYDYTF. The CDR3 nucleotides read TGTGCCAGCAGCGGGCCAAAGAGGTTTAACTATGACTACACCTTC.